This T cell receptor (beta chain) was obtained from a study of T cell repertoires in cytomegalovirus infection. Looking at the study overall: Signatures in public TCR beta sequences pointed to both CMV infection and matching HLA type. General study results and limits: There were HLA-C-restricted CMV-specific TCR beta clonotypes dominating the ex vivo response.

This clonotype was counted at least ten times. The antigen is unknown. TCRdb recomputed calls from the reads with MiXCR, one row per CDR3 protein. The sample yields hundreds of thousands of distinct CDR3 sequences, around a third seen once. The TCR comes from a human donor in good health (CMV status not recorded). Some clones in this sample may be carry-over from other donors' samples. This specimen was cultured CD8+ T cells from PBMCs, taken from culture after CMV antigen stimulation.

CDR3 in amino acids: CASSYPGLVEQYF. The CDR3 region has the DNA TGTGCCAGCAGCTATCCGGGACTAGTCGAGCAGTACTTC. The rearrangement links TRBV7-2 to TRBJ2-7, with 8 bases fitting TRBD2. CDR1 is SGHTA, CDR2 FQGNSA, per germline. V shed 4 bases, J shed 6 bases, and the junction held 5 bases outside the gene matches. The CDR3 covers 13 residues.